A selection of T cell receptor beta chains follows, all from one sample in a study of T cell repertoires in cytomegalovirus infection. TCRdb independently ran MiXCR on the reads; one entry per CDR3 protein. The sample carries around 530,000 distinct CDR3 sequences, 16% recorded once. The sequencing sample was made of CD8+ T cells from PBMCs. The receptors shown here come from a human donor in good health (CMV status not recorded). Some clones in this sample may be carry-over from other donors' samples. Both conserved end residues are part of each CDR3. D genes are given only for firm matches. Clone size, where shown, is once, few, many, or a class for clones that have expanded.

cdr3_aa cdr3_nt cdr3_length d_call clone_size j_call v_call
CASSLEAGPVNEKLFF TGTGCCAGCAGCTTGGAGGCGGGCCCGGTTAATGAAAAACTGTTTTTT 16 - many TRBJ1-4 TRBV11-2
CASSARGRRNEQFF TGCGCCAGCAGCGCTCGGGGACGACGGAATGAGCAGTTCTTC 14 - - TRBJ2-1 TRBV5-1
CASSSSSFWEQFF TGTGCCAGCAGCTCTTCCTCTTTTTGGGAGCAGTTCTTC 13 - many TRBJ2-1 TRBV7-6
CATSGVVNEQFF TGTGCCACCTCGGGGGTGGTCAATGAGCAGTTCTTC 12 - - TRBJ2-1 TRBV7-6
CASSRHRGLAGGYEQYF TGTGCCAGCAGCCGTCACCGGGGGCTAGCGGGAGGCTACGAGCAGTACTTC 17 TRBD2 many TRBJ2-7 TRBV11-2
CASRAGQYGYTF TGTGCCAGTAGGGCTGGACAGTATGGCTACACCTTC 12 - few TRBJ1-2 TRBV19
CATLGRSRGDTQYF TGTGCCACCCTGGGCAGGAGTCGTGGAGATACGCAGTATTTT 14 - few TRBJ2-3 TRBV6-1
CASSLVAGVVNEQFF TGTGCCAGCAGTTTGGTAGCGGGAGTGGTTAATGAGCAGTTCTTC 15 TRBD2 many TRBJ2-1 TRBV28
CASGLAESYEQYF TGTGCCAGTGGACTAGCGGAGTCCTACGAGCAGTACTTC 13 TRBD2 - TRBJ2-7 TRBV19
CASRDPSEPQYF TGTGCCAGCAGGGATCCTAGCGAGCCGCAGTACTTC 12 - few TRBJ2-7 TRBV28
CASSLSGAPYNEQFF TGTGCCAGCAGTTTATCAGGGGCCCCCTACAATGAGCAGTTCTTC 15 - - TRBJ2-1 TRBV27
CASSLEGITEAFF TGTGCCAGCAGCTTAGAGGGGATCACTGAAGCTTTCTTT 13 - many TRBJ1-1 TRBV7-9
CASSPGGGETQYF TGTGCCAGCAGCCCGGGGGGGGGAGAGACCCAGTACTTC 13 TRBD2 many TRBJ2-5 TRBV11-2
CASSDPGGNQPQHF TGTGCCAGCAGTGATCCAGGGGGGAATCAGCCCCAGCATTTT 14 TRBD1 many TRBJ1-5 TRBV6-1
CSVEDRLRGYTF TGCAGCGTTGAAGATCGGCTACGGGGCTACACCTTC 12 - - TRBJ1-2 TRBV29-1
CASTSSAGASYEQYF TGTGCCAGCACCTCGAGTGCGGGAGCAAGCTACGAGCAGTACTTC 15 TRBD2 few TRBJ2-7 TRBV4-2
CASSLRARLWPQHF TGTGCCAGCAGTTTACGGGCAAGGCTTTGGCCCCAGCATTTT 14 - many TRBJ1-5 TRBV12-3/TRBV12-4